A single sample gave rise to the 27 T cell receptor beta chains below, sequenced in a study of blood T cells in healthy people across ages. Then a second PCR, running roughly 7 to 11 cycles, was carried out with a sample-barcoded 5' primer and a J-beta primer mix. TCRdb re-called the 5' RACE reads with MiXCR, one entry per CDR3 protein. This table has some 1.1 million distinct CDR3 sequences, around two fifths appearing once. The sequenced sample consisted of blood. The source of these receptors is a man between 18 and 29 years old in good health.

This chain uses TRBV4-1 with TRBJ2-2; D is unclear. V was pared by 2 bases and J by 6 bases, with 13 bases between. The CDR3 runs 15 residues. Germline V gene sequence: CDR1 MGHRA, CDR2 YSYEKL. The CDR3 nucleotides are TGCGCCAGCAGCCAATATTCCAGCGACCCCGGGGAGCTGTTTTTT. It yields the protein CASSQYSSDPGELFF.

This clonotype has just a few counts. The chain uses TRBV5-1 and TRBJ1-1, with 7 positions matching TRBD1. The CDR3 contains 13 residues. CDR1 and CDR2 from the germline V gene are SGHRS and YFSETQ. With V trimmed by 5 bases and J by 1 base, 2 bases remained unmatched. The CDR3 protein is CASRDRPNTEAFF. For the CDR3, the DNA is TGCGCCAGCAGGGACAGGCCGAACACTGAAGCTTTCTTT.

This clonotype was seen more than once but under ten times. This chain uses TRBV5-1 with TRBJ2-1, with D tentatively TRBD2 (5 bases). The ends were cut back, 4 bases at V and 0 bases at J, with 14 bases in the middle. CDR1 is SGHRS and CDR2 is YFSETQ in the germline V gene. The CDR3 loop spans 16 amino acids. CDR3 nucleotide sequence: TGCGCCAGCAGCCCGGGCGGACTTTCCTCCTACAATGAGCAGTTCTTC. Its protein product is CASSPGGLSSYNEQFF.

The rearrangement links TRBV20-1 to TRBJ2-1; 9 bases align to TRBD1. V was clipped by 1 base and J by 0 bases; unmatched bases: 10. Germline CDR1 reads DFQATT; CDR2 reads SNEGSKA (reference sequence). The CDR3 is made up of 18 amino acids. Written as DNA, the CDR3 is TGCAGTGCTAGAGGAACGGGACAGGGTTTCTACTCCTACAATGAGCAGTTCTTC. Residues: CSARGTGQGFYSYNEQFF.

The CDR3 coding sequence is TGCGCCAGCAGCCAAGAGGCAGTATCATCCCGTGGCTACACCTTC. As protein: CASSQEAVSSRGYTF. J is TRBJ1-2 and V is TRBV4-3; D remains ambiguous. The CDR3 covers 15 residues. The germline V gene encodes CDR1 LGHNA and CDR2 YSLEER. V lost 0 bases to trimming and J lost 7 bases, with 15 bases between them.

CDR3 in DNA: TGTGCCAGCAGCCGAGGGGGGGGGCGGTTTCCGACTGAAGCTTTCTTT. Residues: CASSRGGGRFPTEAFF. This rearrangement joins TRBV7-9 to TRBJ1-1, with D maybe TRBD1 (6 bases). The CDR3 covers 16 residues. The V end was cut by 5 bases, the J end by 5 bases, with 21 bases between. Germline CDR1 and CDR2: SEHNR and FQNEAQ (reference sequence). The complete variable domain, with remaining parts taken from reference TRBV7-9 and TRBJ1-1, reads DTGVSQNPRHKITKRGQNVTFRCDPISEHNRLYWYRQTLGQGPEFLTYFQNEAQLEKSRLLSDRFSAERPKGSFSTLEIQRTEQGDSAMYLCASSRGGGRFPTEAFFGQGTRLTVV.

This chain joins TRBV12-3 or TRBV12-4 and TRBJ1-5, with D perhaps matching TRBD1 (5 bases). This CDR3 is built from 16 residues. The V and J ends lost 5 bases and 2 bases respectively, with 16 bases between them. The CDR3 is CASSITTVGGNQPQHF. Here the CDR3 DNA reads TGTGCCAGCAGTATCACGACTGTGGGGGGCAATCAGCCCCAGCATTTT.

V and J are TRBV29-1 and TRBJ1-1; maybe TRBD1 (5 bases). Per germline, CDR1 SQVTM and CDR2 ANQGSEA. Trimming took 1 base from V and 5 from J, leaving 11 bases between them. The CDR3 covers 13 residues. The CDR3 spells CSVEGAQGTEAFF. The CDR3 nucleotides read TGCAGCGTTGAAGGGGCGCAGGGTACTGAAGCTTTCTTT.

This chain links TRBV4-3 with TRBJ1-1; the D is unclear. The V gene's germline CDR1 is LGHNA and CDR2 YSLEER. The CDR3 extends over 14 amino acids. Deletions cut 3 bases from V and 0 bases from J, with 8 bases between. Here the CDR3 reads CASSQGFMNTEAFF. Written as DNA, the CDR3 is TGCGCCAGCAGCCAGGGATTCATGAACACTGAAGCTTTCTTT.

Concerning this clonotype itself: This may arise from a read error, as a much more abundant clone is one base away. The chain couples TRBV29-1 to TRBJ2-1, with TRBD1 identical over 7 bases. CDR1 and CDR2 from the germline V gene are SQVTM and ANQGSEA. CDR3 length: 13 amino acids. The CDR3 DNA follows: TGCAGCTTAATACCGGGACAGAAGAATGAGCAGCTCTTC. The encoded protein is CSLIPGQKNEQLF.

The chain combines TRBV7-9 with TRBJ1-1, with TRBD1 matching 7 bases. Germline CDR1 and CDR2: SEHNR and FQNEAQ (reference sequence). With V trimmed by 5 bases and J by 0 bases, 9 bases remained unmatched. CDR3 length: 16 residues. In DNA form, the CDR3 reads TGTGCCAGCAGCGAAGTCCGGGGACAGATGAACACTGAAGCTTTCTTT. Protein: CASSEVRGQMNTEAFF.

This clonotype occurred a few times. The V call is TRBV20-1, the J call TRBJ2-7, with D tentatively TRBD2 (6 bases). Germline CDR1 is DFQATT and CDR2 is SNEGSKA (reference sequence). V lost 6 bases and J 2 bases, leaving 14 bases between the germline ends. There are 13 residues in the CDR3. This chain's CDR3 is CSATGTPTYEQYF. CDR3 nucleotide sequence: TGCAGTGCAACCGGGACTCCGACCTACGAGCAGTACTTC.

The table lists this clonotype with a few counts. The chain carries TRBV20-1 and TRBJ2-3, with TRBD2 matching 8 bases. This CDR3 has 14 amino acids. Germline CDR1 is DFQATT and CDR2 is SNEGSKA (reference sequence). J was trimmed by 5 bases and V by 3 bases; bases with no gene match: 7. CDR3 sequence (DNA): TGCAGTGCTAGGTCGGGGGGGCAGATAGATACGCAGTATTTT. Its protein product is CSARSGGQIDTQYF.

This CDR3 is CASSPVTSPAEAFF. The CDR3 DNA reads as TGTGCCAGCAGCCCGGTGACATCCCCGGCTGAAGCTTTCTTT. The chain is built from TRBV11-2 and TRBJ1-1; no clear D gene. V lost 5 bases, J lost 6 bases, and 16 bases lay in between. CDR3 length equals 14 residues. Germline-derived CDR1 and CDR2 are SGHAT and FQNNGV.

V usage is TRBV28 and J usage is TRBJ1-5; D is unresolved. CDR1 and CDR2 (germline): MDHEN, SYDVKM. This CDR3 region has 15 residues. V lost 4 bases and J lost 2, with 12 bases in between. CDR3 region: CASSSYGFRNQPQHF. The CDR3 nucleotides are TGTGCCAGCAGTTCCTATGGGTTCCGCAATCAGCCCCAGCATTTT.

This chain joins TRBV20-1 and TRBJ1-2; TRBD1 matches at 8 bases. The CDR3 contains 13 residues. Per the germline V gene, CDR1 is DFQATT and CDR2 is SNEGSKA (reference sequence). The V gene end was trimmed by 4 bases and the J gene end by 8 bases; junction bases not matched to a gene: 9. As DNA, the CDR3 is TGCAGTGCTAATAGGGACAGGATCGGCGGCTACACCTTC. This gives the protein CSANRDRIGGYTF.

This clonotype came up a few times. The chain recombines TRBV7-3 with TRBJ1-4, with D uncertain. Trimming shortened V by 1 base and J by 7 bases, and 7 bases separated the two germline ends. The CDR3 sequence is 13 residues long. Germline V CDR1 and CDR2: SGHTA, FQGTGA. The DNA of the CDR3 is TGTGCCAGCAGCTTAAATCTTGGTGAAAAACTGTTTTTT. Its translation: CASSLNLGEKLFF. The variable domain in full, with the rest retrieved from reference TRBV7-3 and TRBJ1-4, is GAGVSQTPSNKVTEKGKYVELRCDPISGHTALYWYRQSLGQGPEFLIYFQGTGAADDSGLPNDRFFAVRPEGSVSTLKIQRTERGDSAVYLCASSLNLGEKLFFGSGTQLSVL.

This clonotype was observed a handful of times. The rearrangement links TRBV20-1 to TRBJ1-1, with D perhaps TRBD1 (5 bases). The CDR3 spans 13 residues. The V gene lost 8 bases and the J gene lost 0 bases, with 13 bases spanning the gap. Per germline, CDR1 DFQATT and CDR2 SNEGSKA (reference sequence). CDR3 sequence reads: CSSTGTMNTEAFF. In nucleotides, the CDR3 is TGCAGTTCAACCGGGACCATGAACACTGAAGCTTTCTTT.

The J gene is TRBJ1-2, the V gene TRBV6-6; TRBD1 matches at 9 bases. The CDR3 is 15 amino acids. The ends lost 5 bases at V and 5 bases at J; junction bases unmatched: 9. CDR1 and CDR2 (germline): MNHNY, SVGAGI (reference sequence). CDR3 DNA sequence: TGTGCCAGCAGTCCTTGGACAGGGGAAGAGTATGGCTACACCTTC. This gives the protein CASSPWTGEEYGYTF.

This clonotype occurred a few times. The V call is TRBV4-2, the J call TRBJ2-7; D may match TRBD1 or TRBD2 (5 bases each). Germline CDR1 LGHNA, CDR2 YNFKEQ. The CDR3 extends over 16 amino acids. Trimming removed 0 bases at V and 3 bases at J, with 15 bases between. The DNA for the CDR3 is TGTGCCAGCAGCCAAGATAGTCGGGACCGTTTCTACGAGCAGTACTTC. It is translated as CASSQDSRDRFYEQYF.

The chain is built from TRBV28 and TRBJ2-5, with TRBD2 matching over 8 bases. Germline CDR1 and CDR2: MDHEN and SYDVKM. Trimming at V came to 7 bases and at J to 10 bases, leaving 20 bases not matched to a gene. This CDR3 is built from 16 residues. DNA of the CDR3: TGTGCCAGCATCCGGGGGGGACTAGTCGCCCAACGGGGCCAGTACTTC. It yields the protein CASIRGGLVAQRGQYF.

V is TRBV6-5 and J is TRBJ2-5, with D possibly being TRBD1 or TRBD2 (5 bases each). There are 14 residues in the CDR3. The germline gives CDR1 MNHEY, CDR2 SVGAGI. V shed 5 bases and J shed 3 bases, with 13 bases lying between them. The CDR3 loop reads CASSTTGLEETQYF. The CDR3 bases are TGTGCCAGCAGTACCACAGGACTCGAAGAGACCCAGTACTTC.

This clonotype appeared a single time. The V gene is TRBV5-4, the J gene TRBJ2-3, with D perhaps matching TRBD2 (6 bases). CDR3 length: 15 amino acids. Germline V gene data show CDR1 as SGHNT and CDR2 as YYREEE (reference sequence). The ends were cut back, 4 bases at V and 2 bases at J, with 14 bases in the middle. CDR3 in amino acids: CASSNPRTNTDTQYF. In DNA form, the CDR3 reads TGTGCCAGCAGCAACCCGCGGACTAACACAGATACGCAGTATTTT. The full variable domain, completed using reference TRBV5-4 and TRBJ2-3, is ETGVTQSPTHLIKTRGQQVTLRCSSQSGHNTVSWYQQALGQGPQFIFQYYREEENGRGNFPPRFSGLQFPNYSSELNVNALELDDSALYLCASSNPRTNTDTQYFGPGTRLTVL.

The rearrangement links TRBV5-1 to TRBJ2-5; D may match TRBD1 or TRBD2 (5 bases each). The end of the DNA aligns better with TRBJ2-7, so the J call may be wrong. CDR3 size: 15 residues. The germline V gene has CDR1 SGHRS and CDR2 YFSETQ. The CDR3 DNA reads TGCGCCAGCAGCTTGGCCGGGACGCAGACCTACGAGCAGTACTTC. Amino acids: CASSLAGTQTYEQYF.

In DNA, the CDR3 is TGCGCCAGCAGCCAGCGGGTGTTGACTAATGAAAAACTGTTTTTT. Amino acid sequence: CASSQRVLTNEKLFF. The genes are TRBV4-3 and TRBJ1-4; D is unclear. CDR1 and CDR2 (germline): LGHNA, YSLEER. V was shortened by 3 bases and J by 2 bases, with 10 bases between the two germline ends. This CDR3 contains 15 residues.

This CDR3 reads CASSYLISNQPQHF. DNA of the CDR3: TGTGCCAGCAGTTACCTCATTAGCAATCAGCCCCAGCATTTT. This chain joins TRBV6-2 or TRBV6-3 and TRBJ1-5; D is undetermined. V was pared by 2 bases and J by 0 bases, with 5 bases between. Germline-derived CDR1 and CDR2 are MNHEY and SVGEGT. This CDR3 has 14 residues.

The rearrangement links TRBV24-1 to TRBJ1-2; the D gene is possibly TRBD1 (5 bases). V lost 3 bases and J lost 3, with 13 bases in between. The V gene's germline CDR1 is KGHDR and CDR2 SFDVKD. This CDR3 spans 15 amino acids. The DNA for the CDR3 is TGTGCCACCAGTGATACAACAGGCTCGGACTATGGCTACACCTTC. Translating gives CATSDTTGSDYGYTF.